This T cell receptor beta chain emerged from a study of T cells expressing NK-cell markers. Across the whole study: Sorted CD3+CD56-NKG2C+, CD3+CD56+NKG2C+ and CD3+CD56+NKG2C- T cells supplied the TCR beta repertoires. HCMV seropositivity characterized seven of the eight sequenced donors, and seronegativity one. Study-level points and caveats: The CD3+CD56-NKG2C+ fraction was also led by these clonotypes in several donors.

As the method of synthesis, 5'RACE template switching with UMIs yielded TCR beta cDNA. TCRdb re-called the 5' RACE reads, yielding one record per CDR3 amino acid sequence without DNA. The sample has 500,000 to 600,000 distinct CDR3 sequences; the top ten hold approximately 3.5%. In regard to this clonotype: What it recognizes is unknown.

The CDR3 extends over 15 amino acids. The germline V gene has CDR1 SGHRS and CDR2 YFSETQ. The sample was blood T cells: a sorted CD56 or NKG2C T cell subset, CD4+ or CD8+ T cells, or bulk PBMC T cells (not recorded which). The receptor was derived from a man aged 18 to 35 in good health. V usage is TRBV5-1 and J usage is TRBJ2-1; without DNA, the TCRdb call of TRBD2 cannot be checked. CDR3 amino acids: CASSSSGGTHNEQFF.